The 30 T cell receptor beta chains below all came from one sample that was sequenced in a study of T cells in tuberculosis. The sample's time point: new active TB diagnosis, blood taken before or within 7 days of starting treatment. Sequencing was performed with immunoSEQ multiplex PCR; in TCRdb, only in-frame clones are kept and a portion is missing. The table lists approximately 49,000 clones, nearly 95% of them singletons. The sequencing here drew on PBMCs, taken at tuberculosis diagnosis. The receptors stem from an adult with tuberculosis.

Regarding this clone: The junction shows a germline mismatch at one end, possibly a read error. The chain joins TRBV4-1 to TRBJ2-5, with 7 bases that match TRBD1. Germline V gene lookup returns CDR1 MGHRA and CDR2 YSYEKL. The length of the CDR3 is 13 residues. The CDR3 nucleotides read TGCGCCAGCAGCCAAGCAGTTTTGCAGGGACAGAACTTC. Amino acid sequence: CASSQAVLQGQNF.

The chain combines TRBV18 with TRBJ1-1; weak D call: TRBD1 (5 bases). The germline V and J ends were trimmed by 0 bases and 1 base, with 18 bases remaining between them. The CDR3 loop spans 18 amino acids. Germline CDR1 reads KGHSH; CDR2 reads LQKENI. The CDR3 spells CASSPPRTILLGNTEAFF. CDR3 bases: TGTGCCAGCTCACCACCCAGGACAATTCTCCTAGGGAACACTGAAGCTTTCTTT. Combining the CDR3 with reference TRBV18 and TRBJ1-1 gives the whole variable domain NAGVMQNPRHLVRRRGQEARLRCSPMKGHSHVYWYRQLPEEGLKFMVYLQKENIIDESGMPKERFSAEFPKEGPSILRIQQVVRGDSAAYFCASSPPRTILLGNTEAFFGQGTRLTVV.

The rearrangement uses TRBV6-5 and TRBJ1-2, with 9 nucleotides matching TRBD1. The CDR3 runs 15 residues. Trimming took 0 bases from V and 4 from J; bases not matched to a gene: 3. The germline CDR1 and CDR2 sequences are MNHEY and SVGAGI. CDR3 loop: CASSYSTGGSYGYTF. As DNA, the CDR3 is TGTGCCAGCAGTTACTCGACAGGGGGAAGCTATGGCTACACCTTC.

The chain recombines TRBV19 with TRBJ1-3; D is perhaps TRBD1 (5 bases). V gave up 10 bases and J gave up 4 bases, with 11 bases separating them. CDR3 length equals 12 residues. Germline-derived CDR1 and CDR2 are LNHDA and SQIVND (reference sequence). CDR3 nucleotides: TGTGCCACCCAAGGGGCCGGAAACACCATATATTTT. Its protein is CATQGAGNTIYF.

The chain combines TRBV10-3 with TRBJ2-7, with D perhaps TRBD2 (5 bases). Trimming left V 7 bases short and J 0 bases short, with 7 bases between. Germline V lookup: CDR1 ENHRY, CDR2 SYGVKD. The CDR3 runs 12 residues. For the CDR3, the DNA is TGTGCCATCATAGGGAGCTCCTACGAGCAGTACTTC. Its protein product is CAIIGSSYEQYF.

The V and J genes are TRBV2 and TRBJ2-7; 11 nucleotides agree with TRBD2. The CDR3 runs 15 residues. Germline V CDR1 and CDR2: SNHLY, FYNNEI. The V and J ends lost 6 bases and 4 bases, in that order; junction bases with no gene match: 8. This chain's CDR3 is CASRPGTSGLYEQYF. In DNA, the CDR3 is TGTGCCAGCAGACCCGGGACTAGCGGACTGTACGAGCAGTACTTC.

The chain has TRBV6-6 and TRBJ2-1; 11 positions match TRBD2. V trimming: 2 bases; J trimming: 7 bases; junction bases outside the gene matches: 4. CDR1 MNHNY and CDR2 SVGAGI come from the germline V gene (reference sequence). There are 15 residues in the CDR3. CDR3 sequence (DNA): TGTGCCAGCAGTTACGAGGGACTAGCGGCTAATGAGCAGTTCTTC. Protein: CASSYEGLAANEQFF.

The chain joins TRBV30 to TRBJ1-2; D remains ambiguous. From germline, CDR1 is GTSNPN and CDR2 SVGIG (reference sequence). CDR3 length equals 10 residues. Trimming cost V 8 bases and J 3 bases, with 7 bases left between them. Here the CDR3 reads CASLDYGYTF. DNA of the CDR3: TGTGCCAGCCTGGACTATGGCTACACCTTC.

The gene calls are TRBV7-2 and TRBJ2-1; D possibly corresponds to TRBD2 (5 bases). The germline gives CDR1 SGHTA, CDR2 FQGNSA. The CDR3 totals 12 residues. V was pared by 3 bases and J by 6 bases, with 6 bases between. The CDR3 region has the DNA TGTGCCAGCAGCTTCACTAGCAATGAGCAGTTCTTC. Its protein is CASSFTSNEQFF.

The chain is built from TRBV4-1 and TRBJ1-3; TRBD1 might be the D (6 bases). The CDR3 loop spans 14 amino acids. V lost 2 bases, J lost 10 bases, and 15 bases lay in between. Germline V CDR1 and CDR2: MGHRA, YSYEKL. CDR3 region: CASSQPQGSRTIYF. CDR3 bases: TGCGCCAGCAGCCAACCACAGGGATCAAGGACCATATATTTT.

This chain links TRBV5-1 with TRBJ1-1, with D perhaps matching TRBD1 (5 bases). Germline V gene sequence: CDR1 SGHRS, CDR2 YFSETQ. The ends were cut back, 2 bases at V and 0 bases at J, with 14 bases in the middle. CDR3 length: 16 residues. The CDR3 loop is CASSLDSLPMNTEAFF. In DNA, the CDR3 is TGCGCCAGCAGCTTAGACAGTTTACCCATGAACACTGAAGCTTTCTTT.

This clone was seen a single time. The CDR3 spells CASSLTVYGYTF. CDR3 DNA sequence: TGTGCCAGCTCACTGACAGTCTATGGCTACACCTTC. The V and J genes are TRBV18 and TRBJ1-2; weak D call: TRBD1 (5 bases). Trimming left V 4 bases short and J 4 bases short, with 7 bases between. Germline V lookup: CDR1 KGHSH, CDR2 LQKENI. The CDR3 has 12 amino acids.

The V call is TRBV15, the J call TRBJ2-2; D is possibly TRBD2 (6 bases). CDR3 length: 14 residues. Germline V lookup: CDR1 LNHNV, CDR2 YYDKDF (reference sequence). Trimming removed 8 bases at V and 2 bases at J, with 12 bases between. The CDR3 nucleotides are TGTGCCACCCGCGGGGCTCTCAACACCGGGGAGCTGTTTTTT. Translation gives CATRGALNTGELFF.

The chain employs TRBV6-6 and TRBJ2-7; D may be TRBD2 (6 bases). The CDR3 runs 14 residues. Between the trimmed V and J ends, which lost 6 bases and 4 bases, there was a span of 16 bases. In germline, CDR1 is MNHNY, CDR2 SVGAGI (reference sequence). CDR3 nucleotide sequence: TGTGCCAGCAGGCAGCCCGGGACTTGGTACGAGCAGTACTTC. Translated: CASRQPGTWYEQYF.

CDR3 DNA sequence: TGTGCCAGCAGTGTAGGACAGGCTTATAGCAATCAGCCCCAGCATTTT. It translates to CASSVGQAYSNQPQHF. This rearrangement joins TRBV28 to TRBJ1-5; the match to TRBD1 covers 7 bases. With V trimmed by 5 bases and J by 0 bases, 7 bases remained unmatched. The length of the CDR3 is 16 residues. The germline CDR1 and CDR2 sequences are MDHEN and SYDVKM.

The count of this clone is one. The junction shows a germline mismatch at one end, possibly a read error. CDR3 in amino acids: CASSPNAPGQGGEQYF. In nucleotides, the CDR3 is TGTGCTAGCAGTCCAAACGCACCGGGACAGGGGGGCGAGCAGTACTTC. The chain recombines TRBV7-7 with TRBJ2-7; 11 positions agree with TRBD1. The CDR3 contains 16 residues. The V gene's germline CDR1 is SSHAT and CDR2 FNYEAQ (reference sequence).

About this clone itself: At the DNA level, this CDR3 is encoded by other sequences in the same sample as well. The rearrangement joins TRBV5-1 to TRBJ2-7; 10 bases map to TRBD1. Germline loops: CDR1 SGHRS, CDR2 YFSETQ. The CDR3 has 14 amino acids. Trimming cost V 1 base and J 3 bases; bases outside gene matches: 1. CDR3 in DNA: TGCGCCAGCAGCTTGAGGACAGGGGGCTACGAGCAGTACTTC. Its protein product is CASSLRTGGYEQYF.

This chain links TRBV29-1 with TRBJ2-2; a possible D gene is TRBD2 (5 bases). The germline V gene has CDR1 SQVTM and CDR2 ANQGSEA. V was pared by 7 bases and J by 0 bases, with 9 bases between. The CDR3 runs 13 residues. CDR3 in amino acids: CSGLAANTGELFF. The DNA for the CDR3 is TGCAGCGGTCTAGCTGCGAACACCGGGGAGCTGTTTTTT.

The V gene is TRBV5-1, the J gene TRBJ2-7, with D tentatively TRBD1 (6 bases). Trimming shortened V by 0 bases and J by 0 bases, and 13 bases separated the two germline ends. Germline V gene data show CDR1 as SGHRS and CDR2 as YFSETQ. This CDR3 comprises 16 residues. CDR3 sequence reads: CASSLEPDRSSYEQYF. The CDR3 DNA reads as TGCGCCAGCAGCTTGGAACCCGACAGGAGCTCCTACGAGCAGTACTTC.

J is TRBJ2-7 and V is TRBV19; possible D gene TRBD1, 5 bases. CDR1 is LNHDA and CDR2 is SQIVND in the germline V gene (reference sequence). The V gene lost 1 base and the J gene lost 0 bases, with 10 bases spanning the gap. The CDR3 contains 15 residues. Here the CDR3 reads CASSIGWGGSYEQYF. The CDR3 nucleotides read TGTGCCAGTAGTATAGGCTGGGGCGGCTCCTACGAGCAGTACTTC.

V usage is TRBV19 and J usage is TRBJ2-3; D perhaps matches TRBD1 (5 bases). V gave up 8 bases and J gave up 4 bases, with 28 bases separating them. Germline V lookup: CDR1 LNHDA, CDR2 SQIVND (reference sequence). CDR3 length: 18 residues. The DNA for the CDR3 is TGTGCCAGTCTCCCATCTCATGGGGCGACAGTATCCCCAGATACGCAGTATTTT. It translates to CASLPSHGATVSPDTQYF.

The genes are TRBV6-1 and TRBJ1-5; D remains unclear. CDR1 MNHNS and CDR2 SASEGT come from the germline V gene. V was clipped by 5 bases and J by 2 bases, with 10 bases between them. This CDR3 has 14 residues. CDR3 residues: CASSPHQGNQPQHF. The CDR3 nucleotides are TGTGCCAGCAGTCCCCACCAGGGCAATCAGCCCCAGCATTTT.

The rearrangement uses TRBV29-1 and TRBJ1-5; D possibly corresponds to TRBD1 (6 bases). The CDR3 totals 13 residues. V lost 6 bases and J lost 0, with 9 bases in between. Germline lookup yields CDR1 SQVTM and CDR2 ANQGSEA. CDR3: CSVGTSSNQPQHF. The CDR3 bases are TGCAGCGTGGGGACAAGTAGCAATCAGCCCCAGCATTTT.

This clone was seen a few times. The gene calls are TRBV4-1 and TRBJ2-2; the D is unclear. V lost 1 base and J 7 bases, leaving 13 bases between the germline ends. Germline CDR1 and CDR2: MGHRA and YSYEKL. This CDR3 has 15 residues. CDR3 DNA: TGCGCCAGCAGCCAAGGAGGTAATGTCGGCGGGGAGCTGTTTTTT. Its translation: CASSQGGNVGGELFF.

V and J are TRBV5-1 and TRBJ2-1; TRBD2 matches 11 bases. Losses at the gene ends were 3 bases for V and 9 bases for J; bases not matched to a gene: 11. The CDR3 extends over 16 amino acids. The germline V gene encodes CDR1 SGHRS and CDR2 YFSETQ. CDR3 bases: TGCGCCAGCAGCTCCATAGCGGGAGGGCTCCAATCTGAGCAGTTCTTC. Residues: CASSSIAGGLQSEQFF.

This clone appeared once. The chain carries TRBV6-5 and TRBJ2-7, with 9 positions matching TRBD1. Germline V CDR1 and CDR2: MNHEY, SVGAGI. J lost 3 bases, V lost 6 bases, and 9 bases had no gene match. The CDR3 covers 15 residues. The CDR3 sequence is CASSRGRDRDYEQYF. The CDR3 nucleotides are TGTGCCAGCAGCCGAGGCCGGGACAGGGACTACGAGCAGTACTTC.

V and J are TRBV10-1 and TRBJ2-1; 7 positions match TRBD1. V trimming: 5 bases; J trimming: 2 bases; junction bases outside the gene matches: 18. The germline V gene has CDR1 WNHNN and CDR2 SYGVQD (reference sequence). The CDR3 length is 19 residues. Here the CDR3 reads CASSSRGQDPGRPYNEQFF. The CDR3 DNA reads TGCGCCAGCAGTTCCCGAGGACAGGACCCGGGAAGGCCCTACAATGAGCAGTTCTTC.

The chain couples TRBV2 to TRBJ1-2, with 8 bases aligning to TRBD1. V lost 6 bases and J lost 4; bases outside the gene matches: 7. Germline V gene data show CDR1 as SNHLY and CDR2 as FYNNEI. This CDR3 region has 14 residues. CDR3 bases: TGTGCCAGCAGGAGGACAGGGCTAGCCTATGGCTACACCTTC. Translated, it gives CASRRTGLAYGYTF. Full variable domain (outside the CDR3, taken from reference TRBV2 and TRBJ1-2): EPEVTQTPSHQVTQMGQEVILRCVPISNHLYFYWYRQILGQKVEFLVSFYNNEISEKSEIFDDQFSVERPDGSNFTLKIRSTKLEDSAMYFCASRRTGLAYGYTFGSGTRLTVV.

This chain uses TRBV29-1 with TRBJ2-7; a possible D gene is TRBD2 (6 bases). Looked up from germline, CDR1 is SQVTM and CDR2 is ANQGSEA. The CDR3 is 12 amino acids. Deletions cut 6 bases from V and 5 bases from J, with 14 bases between. The CDR3 bases are TGCAGCGTGGACGCGGGGATCGACGAGCAGTACTTC. Amino acid sequence: CSVDAGIDEQYF.

The chain links TRBV6-1 to TRBJ1-5; D possibly corresponds to TRBD1 (5 bases). Germline lookup yields CDR1 MNHNS and CDR2 SASEGT. Trimming pared 6 bases from V and 12 bases from J, leaving 18 bases between. This CDR3 has 13 residues. CDR3 residues: CASRRDGLGVQHF. The CDR3 DNA is TGTGCCAGCAGGAGAGACGGTTTAGGGGTCCAGCATTTT.